This TCR beta chain was sequenced during a study of shared clonotypes between healthy human individuals. Study-wide results and caveats: Several donors shared approximately 5% of their naive CD4 clonotypes.

The naive CD8 population came from CD45RO-negative cells selected for CCR7, without terminally differentiated effector memory CD45RA+ cells. As for this clone: Its antigen is still unknown. In the same sample, other DNA sequences code for this CDR3.

The run depth of the assay was deep. Libraries were prepared by immunoSEQ multiplex PCR; TCRdb keeps only in-frame clonotypes and omits some of them. The table includes some 2.1 million clones, less than 95% detected once. CDR1 and CDR2 (germline): MNHNS, SASEGT. The V end was cut by 0 bases, the J end by 2 bases, with 5 bases between. The CDR3 consists of 13 residues. Sequenced sample: naive CD8+ T cells sorted from blood. The TCR sequence derives from a young man in good health. This sequence joins TRBV6-1 and TRBJ2-7, with D uncertain. The CDR3 sequence is CASSEASTYEQYF. The CDR3 coding sequence is TGTGCCAGCAGTGAAGCTTCCACCTACGAGCAGTACTTC.